Below, 27 T cell receptor beta chains from the same sample are listed, as sequenced in a study of T cells in Graves' hyperthyroidism and ophthalmopathy. The TCR beta CDR3 regions underwent amplification using RNA transcripts as the source. A set of HTBI primers served as the primers for a first-round RT-PCR of the TCR CDR3. TCRdb re-analysed the multiplex PCR reads in MiXCR, keeping a single row per CDR3 protein. The sample contains about 420,000 distinct CDR3 sequences, 15% to 17% of which appear only once. Specimen: blood. The source of these receptors is a woman aged 18 to 35 with Graves' hyperthyroidism.

The V and J genes are TRBV7-3 and TRBJ2-2, with TRBD2 matching 8 bases. Germline loops: CDR1 SGHTA, CDR2 FQGTGA. The CDR3 spans 15 residues. V lost 5 bases and J lost 4; bases outside the gene matches: 6. The CDR3 coding sequence is TGTGCCAGCAGCAAGGGACTAGTAGGCACCGGGGAGCTGTTTTTT. It encodes CASSKGLVGTGELFF.

The CDR3 DNA reads TGTGCCAGCAGTTATATGGACAGGGCCTCAGGCTACACCTTC. Translation gives CASSYMDRASGYTF. The chain carries TRBV12-3 or TRBV12-4 and TRBJ1-2; 8 bases align to TRBD1. The length of the CDR3 is 14 residues. With 4 bases clipped from V and 8 bases from J, the junction kept 9 bases outside the gene matches.

This clonotype showed up many times. The genes are TRBV20-1 and TRBJ2-3, with D possibly matching TRBD1 (6 bases). V was shortened by 6 bases and J by 4 bases, with 26 bases between the two germline ends. Germline V lookup: CDR1 DFQATT, CDR2 SNEGSKA (reference sequence). CDR3 length: 17 residues. CDR3 loop: CSAEDAWDTDHPDTQYF. CDR3 bases: TGCAGTGCGGAAGATGCCTGGGACACGGATCACCCAGATACGCAGTATTTT.

This clonotype was seen ten or more times. The CDR3 coding sequence is TGTGCCACCAGTTTCGGGGTTTTGAATGAGCAGTTCTTC. Translating it yields CATSFGVLNEQFF. This chain links TRBV24-1 with TRBJ2-1, with D possibly TRBD2 on 5 matching bases. This CDR3 contains 13 residues. CDR1 KGHDR and CDR2 SFDVKD come from the germline V gene. The V and J ends lost 6 bases and 7 bases respectively, with 12 bases between them.

This clonotype was counted ten times or more. This chain connects TRBV12-3 or TRBV12-4 to TRBJ2-1; 7 bases map to TRBD2. This CDR3 has 16 amino acids. V was pared by 6 bases and J by 2 bases, with 10 bases of the junction left unmatched. The CDR3 nucleotides read TGTGCCAGCAGCACCGGAGCGGGGCTAACCTACAATGAGCAGTTCTTC. Its translation is CASSTGAGLTYNEQFF.

The chain links TRBV7-8 to TRBJ2-5; TRBD1 matches at 7 bases. The length of the CDR3 is 12 residues. V gave up 0 bases and J gave up 11 bases; unmatched junction bases: 3. The germline CDR1 and CDR2 sequences are SGHVS and FQNEAQ. This CDR3 is CASSLADRKQYF. In nucleotides, the CDR3 is TGTGCCAGCAGCTTAGCGGACAGGAAACAGTACTTC.

This clonotype has at least ten counts. This chain joins TRBV6-1 and TRBJ2-7; 8 bases align to TRBD1. Trimming took 6 bases from V and 3 from J; bases not matched to a gene: 16. This CDR3 has 17 amino acids. The germline CDR1 and CDR2 sequences are MNHNS and SASEGT. DNA for the CDR3: TGTGCCAGCAGAGCAAAAAGGTCAGGGGGCCGGTTCTACGAGCAGTACTTC. Protein: CASRAKRSGGRFYEQYF.

As for this clonotype: A much larger clone differs from this one at a single base, so this may be a read error. V and J are TRBV29-1 and TRBJ2-5; the D is unclear. Germline assignment: CDR1 SQVTM and CDR2 ANQGSEA. There are 15 residues in the CDR3. This CDR3 is CSVEDLTAPGETRYF. The DNA of the CDR3 is TGCAGCGTTGAAGATCTAACAGCCCCCGGAGAGACCCGGTACTTC.

Many counts were recorded for this clonotype. The V gene is TRBV3-1, the J gene TRBJ2-1; TRBD2 matches 7 bases. The V and J ends lost 4 bases and 0 bases, in that order; junction bases with no gene match: 12. Germline values: CDR1 LGHDT, CDR2 YNNKEL (reference sequence). The CDR3 is 18 amino acids. The CDR3 is CASSPHQRGRSSYNEQFF. The CDR3 coding sequence is TGTGCCAGCAGCCCACACCAGCGGGGTAGGAGCTCCTACAATGAGCAGTTCTTC.

This chain links TRBV20-1 with TRBJ2-7, with 7 bases fitting TRBD2. The trim removed 3 bases at V and 2 bases at J, leaving 13 bases unmatched. The CDR3 sequence is 16 residues long. Germline values: CDR1 DFQATT, CDR2 SNEGSKA (reference sequence). The CDR3 nucleotides read TGCAGTGCTAGGGGGGGGACCGGCATCGGGCCCTACGAGCAGTACTTC. Amino acids: CSARGGTGIGPYEQYF.

In this sample, this clonotype turned up a few times. A much larger clone sits a single nucleotide away, making a read error possible. The rearrangement uses TRBV18 and TRBJ2-7; no clear D. The CDR3 is 14 amino acids. Germline V gene data show CDR1 as KGHSH and CDR2 as LQKENI. V was clipped by 2 bases and J by 2 bases, with 10 bases between them. DNA of the CDR3: TGTGCCAGCTCACCAAAGCAGGAGCCCTACGAGCAGTACTTC. Protein sequence: CASSPKQEPYEQYF.

This clonotype was recorded a few times. V usage is TRBV11-2 and J usage is TRBJ2-2; 8 bases line up with TRBD2. V was pared by 4 bases and J by 1 base, with 5 bases of the junction left unmatched. This CDR3 spans 16 amino acids. Per the germline V gene, CDR1 is SGHAT and CDR2 is FQNNGV. The CDR3 DNA reads TGTGCCAGCAGCTCGTTAGGGACTAGGAACACCGGGGAGCTGTTTTTT. It specifies CASSSLGTRNTGELFF.

At least ten counts were recorded for this clonotype. The gene calls are TRBV24-1 and TRBJ2-3; the D gene is possibly TRBD1 (7 bases). There are 15 residues in the CDR3. Per germline, CDR1 KGHDR and CDR2 SFDVKD. V was trimmed by 6 bases and J by 0 bases, leaving 12 bases between them. CDR3 bases: TGTGCCACCAGTACGGCAGGGGGGAGCACAGATACGCAGTATTTT. This gives the protein CATSTAGGSTDTQYF.

The gene calls are TRBV7-3 and TRBJ2-6, with D unresolved. The V and J ends lost 4 bases and 2 bases respectively, with 9 bases between them. This CDR3 has 15 residues. The V gene's germline CDR1 is SGHTA and CDR2 FQGTGA. CDR3 amino acids: CASSSRSAGANVLTF. CDR3 in DNA: TGTGCCAGCAGCTCCAGAAGCGCTGGGGCCAACGTCCTGACTTTC. The full variable domain, with the rest looked up from reference TRBV7-3 and TRBJ2-6, is GAGVSQTPSNKVTEKGKYVELRCDPISGHTALYWYRQSLGQGPEFLIYFQGTGAADDSGLPNDRFFAVRPEGSVSTLKIQRTERGDSAVYLCASSSRSAGANVLTFGAGSRLTVL.

Many counts were recorded for this clonotype. The chain uses TRBV27 and TRBJ2-7; 7 nucleotides line up with TRBD1. The germline gives CDR1 MNHEY, CDR2 SMNVEV (reference sequence). J gave up 5 bases and V 0 bases, and 4 bases lay outside the gene matches. The CDR3 sequence is 14 residues long. As DNA, the CDR3 is TGTGCCAGCAGTTTATCCCCGACAGGGAACGAGCAGTACTTC. Its protein product is CASSLSPTGNEQYF.

The chain has TRBV6-2 or TRBV6-3 and TRBJ2-3; possible D gene TRBD2, 5 bases. The CDR3 covers 15 residues. V was clipped by 2 bases and J by 0 bases, with 9 bases between them. Germline V lookup: CDR1 MNHEY, CDR2 SVGEGT. The CDR3 DNA reads as TGTGCCAGCAGTTACGCAGCGGCTAGCACAGATACGCAGTATTTT. Amino acid sequence: CASSYAAASTDTQYF.

This clonotype was counted at least ten times. This chain connects TRBV5-1 to TRBJ1-1; D is ambiguous. From germline, CDR1 is SGHRS and CDR2 YFSETQ. The CDR3 is 14 residues long. Trimming left V 0 bases short and J 5 bases short, with 11 bases between. The CDR3 loop is CASSLADRATEAFF. The CDR3 DNA follows: TGCGCCAGCAGCTTGGCGGACCGGGCTACTGAAGCTTTCTTT.

This clonotype has a count of ten or more. The genes are TRBV7-2 and TRBJ2-7, with D possibly TRBD1 on 6 matching bases. The CDR3 length is 15 residues. Germline loops: CDR1 SGHTA, CDR2 FQGNSA. Trimming stripped 4 bases from V and 4 bases from J, with 17 bases between. CDR3 protein: CASSSPWTVRYEQYF. As DNA, the CDR3 is TGTGCCAGCAGCTCACCTTGGACAGTTCGGTACGAGCAGTACTTC.

Ten or more counts support this clonotype. V usage is TRBV7-9 and J usage is TRBJ2-3; 8 nucleotides match TRBD2. Germline assignment: CDR1 SEHNR and CDR2 FQNEAQ (reference sequence). Unmatched junction bases numbered 7, after V lost 4 bases and J lost 4 bases. The CDR3 length is 15 residues. The CDR3 loop is CASSSRSGGPDTQYF. CDR3 DNA sequence: TGTGCCAGCAGCTCGAGGAGCGGGGGTCCAGATACGCAGTATTTT. Full variable domain (rest looked up from reference TRBV7-9 and TRBJ2-3): DTGVSQNPRHKITKRGQNVTFRCDPISEHNRLYWYRQTLGQGPEFLTYFQNEAQLEKSRLLSDRFSAERPKGSFSTLEIQRTEQGDSAMYLCASSSRSGGPDTQYFGPGTRLTVL.

This clonotype was observed at least ten times. The chain couples TRBV11-2 to TRBJ2-5; D tentatively reads TRBD1 or TRBD2 (6 bases each). The germline V gene has CDR1 SGHAT and CDR2 FQNNGV. V lost 4 bases and J 1 base, leaving 13 bases between the germline ends. The CDR3 loop spans 15 amino acids. The CDR3 spells CASSYRGASQETQYF. As DNA, the CDR3 is TGTGCCAGCAGCTATAGGGGGGCTAGCCAAGAGACCCAGTACTTC.

As to this clonotype: This may be a read error: a much more frequent sequence differs by one nucleotide. The chain uses TRBV9 and TRBJ2-1, with D tentatively TRBD2 (5 bases). CDR3 length: 15 amino acids. CDR1 and CDR2 from the germline V gene are SGDLS and YYNGEE. V was shortened by 3 bases and J by 2 bases, with 12 bases between the two germline ends. The CDR3 spells CASSATETTYNEQFF. CDR3 bases: TGTGCCAGCAGCGCCACCGAGACTACCTACAATGAGCAGTTCTTC.

This clonotype was seen repeatedly, ten times or more. J is TRBJ2-3 and V is TRBV29-1; D remains unclear. The germline V gene encodes CDR1 SQVTM and CDR2 ANQGSEA. This CDR3 has 14 amino acids. V shed 0 bases and J shed 4 bases, with 11 bases lying between them. CDR3 sequence: CSVEEGVSPDTQYF. In DNA, the CDR3 is TGCAGCGTTGAAGAAGGCGTAAGTCCAGATACGCAGTATTTT.

This clonotype was detected many times. V gene TRBV20-1 combines with J gene TRBJ2-1, with 7 bases aligning to TRBD1. J gave up 6 bases and V 6 bases, and 8 bases lay outside the gene matches. Looked up from germline, CDR1 is DFQATT and CDR2 is SNEGSKA (reference sequence). CDR3 length: 13 residues. CDR3 amino acids: CSAWGQGVNEQFF. CDR3 nucleotide sequence: TGCAGTGCCTGGGGGCAGGGGGTCAATGAGCAGTTCTTC.

Only one count was recorded for this clonotype. The J gene is TRBJ2-1, the V gene TRBV7-9; D is undetermined. Per the germline V gene, CDR1 is SEHNR and CDR2 is FQNEAQ (reference sequence). Trimming stripped 6 bases from V and 9 bases from J, with 9 bases between. CDR3 length: 11 amino acids. CDR3 DNA sequence: TGTGCCAGCAGACTCAGCAGTGAGCAGTTCTTC. Protein product: CASRLSSEQFF.

On this clonotype: It may be a read error: a sequence one base away is much more abundant. The chain joins TRBV20-1 to TRBJ2-7; the D gene is possibly TRBD2 (6 bases). The CDR3 totals 15 residues. V lost 5 bases and J lost 4, with 21 bases in between. Germline-derived CDR1 and CDR2 are DFQATT and SNEGSKA (reference sequence). CDR3 in DNA: TGCAGTGCTGGCCCCTTTACGGGAGATCATTACGAGCAGTACTTC. This encodes CSAGPFTGDHYEQYF.

This clonotype came up once. A much bigger clone sits one base away, suggesting this may be a read error. The chain has TRBV20-1 and TRBJ2-5; D is perhaps TRBD1 or TRBD2 (6 bases each). Trimming removed 0 bases from V and 6 bases from J, with 17 bases in between. The CDR3 is 15 amino acids. Germline-derived CDR1 and CDR2 are DFQATT and SNEGSKA (reference sequence). The CDR3 loop is CSARDGRGGWKTQYF. CDR3 nucleotide sequence: TGCAGTGCTAGAGATGGACGAGGGGGGTGGAAGACCCAGTACTTC.

This clonotype was recorded many times. This rearrangement joins TRBV7-2 to TRBJ1-2, with TRBD1 matching 7 bases. Germline lookup yields CDR1 SGHTA and CDR2 FQGNSA. This CDR3 has 13 residues. V was pared by 5 bases and J by 4 bases, with 4 bases of the junction left unmatched. The CDR3 here is CASSQGQIYGYTF. The CDR3 coding sequence is TGTGCCAGCAGCCAGGGACAGATCTATGGCTACACCTTC.